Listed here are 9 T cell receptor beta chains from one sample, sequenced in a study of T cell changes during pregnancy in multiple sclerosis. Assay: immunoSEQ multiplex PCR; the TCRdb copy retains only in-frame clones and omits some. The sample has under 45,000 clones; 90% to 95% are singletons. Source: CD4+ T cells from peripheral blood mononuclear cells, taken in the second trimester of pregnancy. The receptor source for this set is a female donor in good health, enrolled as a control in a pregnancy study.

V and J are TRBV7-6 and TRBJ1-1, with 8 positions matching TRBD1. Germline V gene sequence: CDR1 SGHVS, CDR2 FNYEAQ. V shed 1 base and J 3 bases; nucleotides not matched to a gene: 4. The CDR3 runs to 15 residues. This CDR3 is CASSLGRDRYTEAFF. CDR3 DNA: TGTGCCAGCAGCTTAGGCAGGGACAGGTACACTGAAGCTTTCTTT.

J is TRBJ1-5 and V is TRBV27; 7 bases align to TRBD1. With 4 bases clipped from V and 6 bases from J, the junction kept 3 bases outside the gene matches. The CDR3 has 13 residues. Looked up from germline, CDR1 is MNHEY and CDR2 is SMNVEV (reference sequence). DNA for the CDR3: TGTGCCAGCAGTTCACAGGGGCGTCAGCCCCAGCATTTT. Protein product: CASSSQGRQPQHF.

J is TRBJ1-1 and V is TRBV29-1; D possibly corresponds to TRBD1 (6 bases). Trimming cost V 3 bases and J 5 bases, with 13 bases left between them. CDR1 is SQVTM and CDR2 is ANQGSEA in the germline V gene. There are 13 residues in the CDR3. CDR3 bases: TGCAGCGTTGATAGGACAGAGGGGACTGAAGCTTTCTTT. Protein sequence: CSVDRTEGTEAFF.

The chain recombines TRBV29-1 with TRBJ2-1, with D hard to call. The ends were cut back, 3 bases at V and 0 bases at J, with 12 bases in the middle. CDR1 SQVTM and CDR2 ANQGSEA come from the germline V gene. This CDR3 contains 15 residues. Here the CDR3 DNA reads TGCAGCGTTGAGTCGACTCATAGCTCCTACAATGAGCAGTTCTTC. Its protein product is CSVESTHSSYNEQFF.

The CDR3 DNA reads TGCGCCAGCAGCTCCGGACTGAACACCGGGGAGCTGTTTTTT. Translated: CASSSGLNTGELFF. The chain carries TRBV5-1 and TRBJ2-2, with D possibly being TRBD2 (5 bases). The germline V gene encodes CDR1 SGHRS and CDR2 YFSETQ. This CDR3 spans 14 amino acids. Trimming removed 3 bases from V and 1 base from J, with 7 bases in between.

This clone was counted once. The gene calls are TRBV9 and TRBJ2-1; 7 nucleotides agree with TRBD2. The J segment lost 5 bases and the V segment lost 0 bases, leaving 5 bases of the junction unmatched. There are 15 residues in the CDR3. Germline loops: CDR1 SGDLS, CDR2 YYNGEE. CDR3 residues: CASSVDGTKHNEQFF. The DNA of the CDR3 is TGTGCCAGCAGCGTAGACGGGACTAAACACAATGAGCAGTTCTTC. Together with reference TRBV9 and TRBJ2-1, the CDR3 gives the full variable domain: DSGVTQTPKHLITATGQRVTLRCSPRSGDLSVYWYQQSLDQGLQFLIQYYNGEERAKGNILERFSAQQFPDLHSELNLSSLELGDSALYFCASSVDGTKHNEQFFGPGTRLTVL.

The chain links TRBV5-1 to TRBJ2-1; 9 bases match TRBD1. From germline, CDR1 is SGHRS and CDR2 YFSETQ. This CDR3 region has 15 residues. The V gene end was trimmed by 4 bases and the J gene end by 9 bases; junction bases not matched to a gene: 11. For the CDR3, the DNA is TGCGCCAGCAGCACCCAACCGGGACAGGGTTTTGAGCAGTTCTTC. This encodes CASSTQPGQGFEQFF. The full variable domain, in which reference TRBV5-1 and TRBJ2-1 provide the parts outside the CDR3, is KAGVTQTPRYLIKTRGQQVTLSCSPISGHRSVSWYQQTPGQGLQFLFEYFSETQRNKGNFPGRFSGRQFSNSRSEMNVSTLELGDSALYLCASSTQPGQGFEQFFGPGTRLTVL.

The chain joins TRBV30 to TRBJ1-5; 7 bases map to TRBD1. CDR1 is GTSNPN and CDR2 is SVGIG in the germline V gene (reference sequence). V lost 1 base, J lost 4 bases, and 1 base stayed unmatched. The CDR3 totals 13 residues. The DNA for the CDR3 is TGTGCCTGGAGTGACAGGGGTAATCAGCCCCAGCATTTT. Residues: CAWSDRGNQPQHF.

CDR3 protein: CASSLATGTEAFF. CDR3 DNA: TGTGCCAGCAGCTTAGCTACGGGCACTGAAGCTTTCTTT. V is TRBV11-2 and J is TRBJ1-1, with no clear D. The CDR3 has 13 residues. V was trimmed by 1 base and J by 4 bases, leaving 7 bases between them. Germline CDR1 reads SGHAT; CDR2 reads FQNNGV.